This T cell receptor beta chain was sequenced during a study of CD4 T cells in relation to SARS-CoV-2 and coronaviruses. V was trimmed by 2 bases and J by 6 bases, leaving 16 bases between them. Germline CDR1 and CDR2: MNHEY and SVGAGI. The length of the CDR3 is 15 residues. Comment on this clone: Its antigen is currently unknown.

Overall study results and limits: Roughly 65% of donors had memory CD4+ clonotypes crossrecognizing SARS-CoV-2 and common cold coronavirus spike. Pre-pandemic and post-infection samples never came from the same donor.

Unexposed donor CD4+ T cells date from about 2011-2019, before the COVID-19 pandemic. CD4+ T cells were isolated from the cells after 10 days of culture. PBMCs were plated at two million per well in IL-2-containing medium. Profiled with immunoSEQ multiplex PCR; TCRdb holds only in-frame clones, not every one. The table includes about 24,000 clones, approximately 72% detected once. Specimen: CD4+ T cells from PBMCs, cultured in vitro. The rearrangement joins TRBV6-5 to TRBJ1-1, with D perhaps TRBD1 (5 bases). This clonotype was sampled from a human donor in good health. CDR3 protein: CASSYGAVQGAEAFF. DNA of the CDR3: TGTGCCAGCAGTTACGGGGCTGTCCAGGGTGCTGAAGCTTTCTTT.